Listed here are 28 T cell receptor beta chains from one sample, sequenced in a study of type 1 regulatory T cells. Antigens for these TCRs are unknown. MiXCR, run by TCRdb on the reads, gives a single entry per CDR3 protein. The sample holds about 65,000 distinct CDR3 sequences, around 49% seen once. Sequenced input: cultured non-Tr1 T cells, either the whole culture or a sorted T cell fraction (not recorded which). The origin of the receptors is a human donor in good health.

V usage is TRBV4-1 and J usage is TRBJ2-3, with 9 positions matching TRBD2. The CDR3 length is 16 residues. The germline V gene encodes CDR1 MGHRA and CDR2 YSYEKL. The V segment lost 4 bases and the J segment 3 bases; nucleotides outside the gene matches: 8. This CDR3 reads CASSPLPGLATDTQYF. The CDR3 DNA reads TGCGCCAGCAGCCCGCTCCCGGGACTAGCAACAGATACGCAGTATTTT.

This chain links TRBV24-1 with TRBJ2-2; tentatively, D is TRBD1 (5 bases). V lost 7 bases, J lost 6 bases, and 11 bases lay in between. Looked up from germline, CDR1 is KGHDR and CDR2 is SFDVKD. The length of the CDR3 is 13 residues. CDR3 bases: TGTGCCACCAGGTCAGGGTCCCCCGGGGAGCTGTTTTTT. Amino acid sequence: CATRSGSPGELFF.

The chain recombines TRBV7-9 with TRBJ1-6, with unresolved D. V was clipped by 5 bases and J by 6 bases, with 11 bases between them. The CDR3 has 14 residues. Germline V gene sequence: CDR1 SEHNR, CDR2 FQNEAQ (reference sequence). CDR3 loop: CASSPDGRNSPLHF. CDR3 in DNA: TGTGCCAGCAGCCCGGACGGACGTAATTCACCCCTCCACTTT.

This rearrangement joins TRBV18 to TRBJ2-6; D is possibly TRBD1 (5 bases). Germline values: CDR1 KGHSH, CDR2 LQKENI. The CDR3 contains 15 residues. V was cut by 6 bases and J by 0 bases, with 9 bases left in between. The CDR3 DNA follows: TGTGCCAGCTCTCCTGACAGCTCTGGGGCCAACGTCCTGACTTTC. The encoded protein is CASSPDSSGANVLTF. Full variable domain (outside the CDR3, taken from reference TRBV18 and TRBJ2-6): NAGVMQNPRHLVRRRGQEARLRCSPMKGHSHVYWYRQLPEEGLKFMVYLQKENIIDESGMPKERFSAEFPKEGPSILRIQQVVRGDSAAYFCASSPDSSGANVLTFGAGSRLTVL.

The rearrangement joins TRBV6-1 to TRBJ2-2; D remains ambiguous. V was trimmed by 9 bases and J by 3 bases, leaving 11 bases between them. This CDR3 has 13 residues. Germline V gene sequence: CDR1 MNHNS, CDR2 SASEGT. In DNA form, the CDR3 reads TGTGCCAGTGGTAGTTCGGACACCGGGGAGCTGTTTTTT. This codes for CASGSSDTGELFF.

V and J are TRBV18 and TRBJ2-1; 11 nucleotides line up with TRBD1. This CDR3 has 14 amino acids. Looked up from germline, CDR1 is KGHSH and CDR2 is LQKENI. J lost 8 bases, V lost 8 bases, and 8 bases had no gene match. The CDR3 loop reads CASRRDRGGYEQFF. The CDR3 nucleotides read TGTGCCAGCCGGAGGGACAGGGGGGGCTATGAGCAGTTCTTC.

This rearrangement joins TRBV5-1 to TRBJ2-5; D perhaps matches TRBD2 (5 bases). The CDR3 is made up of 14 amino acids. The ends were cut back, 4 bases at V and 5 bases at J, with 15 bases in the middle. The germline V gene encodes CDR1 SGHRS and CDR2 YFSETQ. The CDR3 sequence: CASSPGTRRETQYF. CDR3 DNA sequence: TGCGCCAGCAGCCCCGGCACTAGACGTGAGACCCAGTACTTC.

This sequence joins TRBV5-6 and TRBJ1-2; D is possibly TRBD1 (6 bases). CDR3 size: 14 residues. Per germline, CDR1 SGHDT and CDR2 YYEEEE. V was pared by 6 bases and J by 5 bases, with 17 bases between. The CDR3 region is CASNSRGQIYGYTF. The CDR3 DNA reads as TGTGCCAGCAACTCCCGCGGACAGATTTATGGCTACACCTTC.

For the CDR3, the DNA is TGTGCCAGCAGCTCCGCGGAGTATAATGAAAAACTGTTTTTT. Translation: CASSSAEYNEKLFF. The chain links TRBV12-3 or TRBV12-4 to TRBJ1-4; D remains unclear. V lost 6 bases and J 4 bases, leaving 12 bases between the germline ends. This CDR3 has 14 residues.

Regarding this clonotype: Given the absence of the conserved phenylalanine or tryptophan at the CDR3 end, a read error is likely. The CDR3 loop is CASSQDRRPTEAFS. CDR3 in DNA: TGCGCCAGCAGCCAAGATCGCAGGCCCACTGAAGCTTTCTCT. The rearrangement joins TRBV4-1 to TRBJ1-1; D gene ambiguous. The CDR3 sequence is 14 residues long. Germline assignment: CDR1 MGHRA and CDR2 YSYEKL. V dropped 0 bases and J dropped 4 bases, with 9 bases sitting between them.

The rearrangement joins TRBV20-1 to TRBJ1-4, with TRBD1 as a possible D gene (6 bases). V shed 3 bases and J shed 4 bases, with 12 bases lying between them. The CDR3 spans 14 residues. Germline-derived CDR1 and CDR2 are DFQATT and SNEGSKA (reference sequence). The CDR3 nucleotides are TGCAGTGCTAGCAGACAGGCCCTTAATGAAAAACTGTTTTTT. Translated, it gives CSASRQALNEKLFF.

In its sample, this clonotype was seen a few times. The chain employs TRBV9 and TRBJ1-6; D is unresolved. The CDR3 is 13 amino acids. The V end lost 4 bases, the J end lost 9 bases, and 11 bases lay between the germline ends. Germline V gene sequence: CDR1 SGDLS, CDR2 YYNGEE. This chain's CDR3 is CASSPGITSPLHF. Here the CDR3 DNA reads TGTGCCAGCAGCCCGGGCATTACTTCACCCCTCCACTTT.

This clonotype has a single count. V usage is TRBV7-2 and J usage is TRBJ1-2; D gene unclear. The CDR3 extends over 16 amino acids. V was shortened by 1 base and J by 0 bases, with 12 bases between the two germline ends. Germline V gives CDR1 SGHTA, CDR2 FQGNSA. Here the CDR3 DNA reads TGTGCCAGCAGCTTAGGTGGAACTGAAGCTAACTATGGCTACACCTTC. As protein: CASSLGGTEANYGYTF.

In DNA, the CDR3 is TGCAGTGCTATGGGAGGCGCCTCTGAAGCTTTCTTT. It is translated as CSAMGGASEAFF. V gene TRBV20-1 combines with J gene TRBJ1-1; D not resolved. The CDR3 is 12 amino acids. Trimming removed 4 bases from V and 6 bases from J, with 12 bases in between. Germline CDR1 and CDR2: DFQATT and SNEGSKA (reference sequence).

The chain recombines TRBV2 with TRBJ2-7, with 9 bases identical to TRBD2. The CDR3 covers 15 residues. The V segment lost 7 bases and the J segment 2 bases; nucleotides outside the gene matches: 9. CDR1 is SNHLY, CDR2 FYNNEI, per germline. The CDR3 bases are TGTGCCAGCAACAAAGGACTAGCGAGGGCCTACGAGCAGTACTTC. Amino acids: CASNKGLARAYEQYF.

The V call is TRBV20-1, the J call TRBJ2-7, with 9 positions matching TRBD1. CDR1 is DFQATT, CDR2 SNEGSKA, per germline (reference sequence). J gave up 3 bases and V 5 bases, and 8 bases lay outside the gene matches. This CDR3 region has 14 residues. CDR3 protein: CSADTGGAGYEQYF. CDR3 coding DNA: TGCAGTGCTGATACAGGGGGCGCTGGCTACGAGCAGTACTTC.

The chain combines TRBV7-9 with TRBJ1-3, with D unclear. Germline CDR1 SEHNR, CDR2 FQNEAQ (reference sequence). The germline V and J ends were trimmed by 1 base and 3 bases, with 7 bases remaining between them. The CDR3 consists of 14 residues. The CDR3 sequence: CASSLVKSGNTIYF. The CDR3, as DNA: TGTGCCAGCAGCTTAGTGAAGAGTGGAAACACCATATATTTT. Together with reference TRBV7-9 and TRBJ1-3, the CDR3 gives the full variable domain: DTGVSQNPRHKITKRGQNVTFRCDPISEHNRLYWYRQTLGQGPEFLTYFQNEAQLEKSRLLSDRFSAERPKGSFSTLEIQRTEQGDSAMYLCASSLVKSGNTIYFGEGSWLTVV.

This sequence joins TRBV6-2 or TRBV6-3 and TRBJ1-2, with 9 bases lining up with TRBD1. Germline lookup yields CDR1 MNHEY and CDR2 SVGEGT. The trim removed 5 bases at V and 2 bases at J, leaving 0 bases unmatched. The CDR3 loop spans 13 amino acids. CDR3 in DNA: TGTGCCAGCAGTACAGGGGGCAACTATGGCTACACCTTC. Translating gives CASSTGGNYGYTF.

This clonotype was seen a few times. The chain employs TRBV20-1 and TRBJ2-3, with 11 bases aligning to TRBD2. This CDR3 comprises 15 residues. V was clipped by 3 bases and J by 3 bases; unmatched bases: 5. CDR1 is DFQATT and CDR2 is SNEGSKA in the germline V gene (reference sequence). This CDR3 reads CSASASGGHTDTQYF. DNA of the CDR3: TGCAGTGCTAGTGCTAGCGGGGGGCATACAGATACGCAGTATTTT.

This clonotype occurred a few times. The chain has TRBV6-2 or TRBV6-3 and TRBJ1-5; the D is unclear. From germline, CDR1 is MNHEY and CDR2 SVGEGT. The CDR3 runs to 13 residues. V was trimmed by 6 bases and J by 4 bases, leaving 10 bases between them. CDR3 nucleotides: TGTGCCAGCAGCATCATCGTGAATCAGCCCCAGCATTTT. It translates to CASSIIVNQPQHF.

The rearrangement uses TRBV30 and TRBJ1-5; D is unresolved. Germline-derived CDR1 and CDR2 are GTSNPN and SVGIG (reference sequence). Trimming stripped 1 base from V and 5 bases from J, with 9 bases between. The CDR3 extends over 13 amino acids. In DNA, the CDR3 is TGTGCCTGGAGTGAGGCAGAGGATCAGCCCCAGCATTTT. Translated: CAWSEAEDQPQHF.

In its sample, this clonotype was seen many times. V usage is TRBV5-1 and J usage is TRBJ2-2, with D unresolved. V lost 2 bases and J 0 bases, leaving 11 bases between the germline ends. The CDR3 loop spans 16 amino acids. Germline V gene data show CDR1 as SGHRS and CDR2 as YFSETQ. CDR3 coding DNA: TGCGCCAGCAGCTTATCCTCACTCCCGAACACCGGGGAGCTGTTTTTT. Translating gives CASSLSSLPNTGELFF.

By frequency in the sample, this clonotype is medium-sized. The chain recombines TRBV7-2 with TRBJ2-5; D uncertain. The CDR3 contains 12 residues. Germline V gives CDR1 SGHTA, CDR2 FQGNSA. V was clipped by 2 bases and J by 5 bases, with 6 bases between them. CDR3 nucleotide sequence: TGTGCCAGCAGCTTATATGCGGAGACCCAGTACTTC. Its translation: CASSLYAETQYF.

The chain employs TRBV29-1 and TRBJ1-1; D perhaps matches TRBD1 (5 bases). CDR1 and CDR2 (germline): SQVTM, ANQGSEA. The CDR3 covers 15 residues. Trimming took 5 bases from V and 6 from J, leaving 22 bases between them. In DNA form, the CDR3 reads TGCAGCGTTCCCCAGAGGGGTTTAGGTTCGCCTGAAGCTTTCTTT. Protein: CSVPQRGLGSPEAFF.

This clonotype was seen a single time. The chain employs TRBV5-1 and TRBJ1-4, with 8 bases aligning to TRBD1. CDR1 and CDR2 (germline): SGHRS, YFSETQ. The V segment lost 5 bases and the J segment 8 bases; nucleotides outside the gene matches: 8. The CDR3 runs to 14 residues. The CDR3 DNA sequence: TGCGCCAGCAGGGAAACAGGGGGAGGAGAAAAACTGTTTTTT. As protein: CASRETGGGEKLFF. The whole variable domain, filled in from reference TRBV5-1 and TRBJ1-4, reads KAGVTQTPRYLIKTRGQQVTLSCSPISGHRSVSWYQQTPGQGLQFLFEYFSETQRNKGNFPGRFSGRQFSNSRSEMNVSTLELGDSALYLCASRETGGGEKLFFGSGTQLSVL.

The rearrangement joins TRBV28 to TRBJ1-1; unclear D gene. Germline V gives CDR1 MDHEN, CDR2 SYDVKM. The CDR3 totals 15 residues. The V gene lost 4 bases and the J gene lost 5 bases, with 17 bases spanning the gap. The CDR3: CASSSPRGSKTEAFF. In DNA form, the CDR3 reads TGTGCCAGCAGTTCCCCCCGGGGTTCTAAGACTGAAGCTTTCTTT.

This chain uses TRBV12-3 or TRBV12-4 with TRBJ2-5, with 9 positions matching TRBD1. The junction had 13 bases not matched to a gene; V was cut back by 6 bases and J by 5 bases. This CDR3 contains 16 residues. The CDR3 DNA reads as TGTGCCAGCAGAGCTCTCACAGGGGGCCCTAAGGAGACCCAGTACTTC. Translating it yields CASRALTGGPKETQYF.

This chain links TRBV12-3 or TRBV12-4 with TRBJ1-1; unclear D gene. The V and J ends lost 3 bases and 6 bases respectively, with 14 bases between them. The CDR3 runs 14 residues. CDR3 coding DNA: TGTGCCAGCAGTTTTAACCGAGGGAGCGCTGAAGCTTTCTTT. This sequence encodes CASSFNRGSAEAFF.